A single T cell receptor beta chain is shown here with its context. The data were taken from a study of blood T cell repertoires in COVID-19. Unmatched junction bases numbered 6, after V lost 5 bases and J lost 6 bases. Germline V gene lookup returns CDR1 KGHDR and CDR2 SFDVKD. CDR3 size: 15 residues. The table came from immunoSEQ multiplex PCR; TCRdb's copy has only in-frame clones and leaves some out. The table includes roughly 200,000 clones, 86% detected once. The TCR comes from a man between 35 and 55 years old with acute COVID-19. Material: PBMCs or T cells enriched from blood (not recorded which). The V gene is TRBV24-1, the J gene TRBJ2-1; 10 bases fit TRBD2. The CDR3 is CATSGSVAGGNEQFF. The DNA for the CDR3 is TGTGCCACCAGTGGATCGGTAGCGGGAGGCAATGAGCAGTTCTTC.